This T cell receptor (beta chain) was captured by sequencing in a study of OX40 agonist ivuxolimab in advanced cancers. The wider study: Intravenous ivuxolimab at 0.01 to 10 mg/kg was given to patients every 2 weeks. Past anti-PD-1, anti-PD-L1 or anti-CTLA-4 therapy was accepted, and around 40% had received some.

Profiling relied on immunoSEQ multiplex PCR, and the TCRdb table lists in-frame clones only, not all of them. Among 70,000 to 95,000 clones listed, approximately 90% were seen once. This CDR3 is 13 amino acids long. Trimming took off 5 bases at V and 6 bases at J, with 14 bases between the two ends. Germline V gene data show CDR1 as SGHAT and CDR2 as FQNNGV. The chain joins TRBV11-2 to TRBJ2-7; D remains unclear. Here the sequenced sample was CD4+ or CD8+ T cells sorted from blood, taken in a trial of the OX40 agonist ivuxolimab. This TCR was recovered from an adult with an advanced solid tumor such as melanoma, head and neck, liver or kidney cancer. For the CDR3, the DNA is TGTGCCAGCAGCCCTAGTACCAACCCCGAGCAGTACTTC. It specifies CASSPSTNPEQYF.